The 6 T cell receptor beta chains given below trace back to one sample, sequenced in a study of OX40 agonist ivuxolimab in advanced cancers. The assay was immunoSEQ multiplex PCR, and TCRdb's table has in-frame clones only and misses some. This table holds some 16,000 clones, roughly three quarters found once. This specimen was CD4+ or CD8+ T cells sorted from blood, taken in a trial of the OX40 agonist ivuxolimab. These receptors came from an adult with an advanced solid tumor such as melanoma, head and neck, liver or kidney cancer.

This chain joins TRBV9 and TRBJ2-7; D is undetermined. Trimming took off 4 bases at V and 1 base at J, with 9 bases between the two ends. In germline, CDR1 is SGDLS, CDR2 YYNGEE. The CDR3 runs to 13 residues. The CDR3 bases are TGTGCCAGCAGCCCTAGAGCGTCCTACGAGCAGTACTTC. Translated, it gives CASSPRASYEQYF.

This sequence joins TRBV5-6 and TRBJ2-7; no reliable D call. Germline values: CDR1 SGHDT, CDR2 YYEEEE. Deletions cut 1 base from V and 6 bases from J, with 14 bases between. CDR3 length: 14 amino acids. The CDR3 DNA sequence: TGTGCCAGCAGCTTGACCTCGGTCCTGTCCGAGCAGTACTTC. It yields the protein CASSLTSVLSEQYF.

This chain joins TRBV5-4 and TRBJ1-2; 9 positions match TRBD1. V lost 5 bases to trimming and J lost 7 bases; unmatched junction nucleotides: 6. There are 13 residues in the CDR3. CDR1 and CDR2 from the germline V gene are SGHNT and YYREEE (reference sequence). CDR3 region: CASSSDRGSGYTF. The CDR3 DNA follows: TGTGCCAGCAGTTCTGACAGGGGGTCTGGCTACACCTTC. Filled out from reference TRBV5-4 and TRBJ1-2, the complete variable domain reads ETGVTQSPTHLIKTRGQQVTLRCSSQSGHNTVSWYQQALGQGPQFIFQYYREEENGRGNFPPRFSGLQFPNYSSELNVNALELDDSALYLCASSSDRGSGYTFGSGTRLTVV.

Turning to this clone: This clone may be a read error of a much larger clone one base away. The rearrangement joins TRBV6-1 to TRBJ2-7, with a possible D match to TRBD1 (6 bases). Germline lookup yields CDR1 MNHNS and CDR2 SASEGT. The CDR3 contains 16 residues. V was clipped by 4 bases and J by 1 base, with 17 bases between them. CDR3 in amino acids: CASSALQGPLSYEQYF. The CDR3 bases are TGTGCCAGCAGTGCCCTACAGGGACCTCTTTCCTACGAGCAGTACTTC.

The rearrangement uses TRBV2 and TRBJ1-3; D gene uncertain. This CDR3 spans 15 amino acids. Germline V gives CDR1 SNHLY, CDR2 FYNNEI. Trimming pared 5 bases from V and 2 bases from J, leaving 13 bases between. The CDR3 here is CASSYYSLAGNTIYF. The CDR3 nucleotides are TGTGCCAGCAGTTACTACAGCTTAGCTGGAAACACCATATATTTT.

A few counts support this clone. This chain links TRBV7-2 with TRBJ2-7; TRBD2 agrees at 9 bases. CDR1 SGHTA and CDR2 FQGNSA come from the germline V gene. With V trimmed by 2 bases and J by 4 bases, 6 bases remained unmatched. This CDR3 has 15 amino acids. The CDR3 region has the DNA TGTGCCAGCAGCTTATGGGCTAGCGGGGCTTACGAGCAGTACTTC. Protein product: CASSLWASGAYEQYF.